This TCR beta chain was captured in a study of T cells expressing NK-cell markers. About the research overall: Seven of eight sequenced donors tested HCMV-seropositive; one tested seronegative.

Study results and limitations: In several donors, dominant CD3+CD56+NKG2C+ clones formed 1.0-7.0% of CD8+ cells.

This CDR3 has 16 residues. Germline assignment: CDR1 SGHTA and CDR2 FQGNSA. To note about this clonotype: Its antigen is still unknown.

TCRdb reprocessed the 5' RACE reads and reports one entry per CDR3 protein, with no DNA. The data include 550,000 to 600,000 distinct CDR3 sequences; the top ten clones carry around 3.3%. This sequence was found in a man aged 18 to 35 in good health. Specimen: blood T cells: a sorted CD56 or NKG2C T cell subset, CD4+ or CD8+ T cells, or bulk PBMC T cells (not recorded which). The V gene is TRBV7-2, the J gene TRBJ2-3; TCRdb's D call of TRBD2 is untestable without DNA. CDR3 loop: CASSTDQAGEADTQYF.